The 21 T cell receptor beta chains given below trace back to one sample, sequenced in a study of shared clonotypes between healthy human individuals. Clones were read by immunoSEQ multiplex PCR, and TCRdb kept only the in-frame ones, dropping some. The table has around 690,000 clones, around 90% seen once. The sequencing input was memory CD8+ T cells from PBMCs. Subset defined: CD45RO+ cells pooled with CCR7-negative TemRA cells. Every receptor here comes from a young man in good health. Some clones in this sample may be carry-over from other donors' samples.

The chain is built from TRBV6-1 and TRBJ2-5; D unresolved. Per the germline V gene, CDR1 is MNHNS and CDR2 is SASEGT. CDR3 length equals 10 residues. V lost 10 bases and J lost 4, with 7 bases in between. The CDR3 here is CAIFRETQYF. CDR3 DNA: TGTGCCATTTTCCGAGAGACCCAGTACTTC.

This chain joins TRBV19 and TRBJ1-1; 10 nucleotides line up with TRBD1. The CDR3 totals 14 residues. Germline V gene sequence: CDR1 LNHDA, CDR2 SQIVND (reference sequence). The V and J ends lost 6 bases and 6 bases, in that order; junction bases with no gene match: 7. CDR3: CASRDRGPDPEAFF. The CDR3 bases are TGTGCCAGTAGAGACAGGGGGCCGGACCCTGAAGCTTTCTTT.

V is TRBV6-6 and J is TRBJ2-7, with TRBD1 matching 10 bases. Germline V lookup: CDR1 MNHNY, CDR2 SVGAGI (reference sequence). The CDR3 length is 14 residues. Trimming removed 5 bases from V and 5 bases from J; junction bases left unmatched: 6. The CDR3 nucleotides read TGTGCCAGCAGTGCGGGACAGGGGAGCCACGAGCAGTACTTC. This gives the protein CASSAGQGSHEQYF.

The chain links TRBV5-1 to TRBJ2-1; no firm D call. The germline V gene has CDR1 SGHRS and CDR2 YFSETQ. The CDR3 runs 14 residues. V shed 4 bases and J shed 3 bases, with 11 bases lying between them. The CDR3 loop reads CASSSDSHYNEQFF. The CDR3, as DNA: TGCGCCAGCAGCAGCGACTCACACTACAATGAGCAGTTCTTC.

This chain uses TRBV9 with TRBJ2-1; possible D gene TRBD2, 6 bases. Germline assignment: CDR1 SGDLS and CDR2 YYNGEE. Trimming pared 1 base from V and 9 bases from J, leaving 23 bases between. This CDR3 is 17 amino acids long. CDR3 region: CASSVSSTAGSLVEQFF. As DNA, the CDR3 is TGTGCCAGCAGCGTAAGCTCCACTGCGGGGAGTTTGGTTGAGCAGTTCTTC.

A single count supports this clone. The V gene is TRBV15, the J gene TRBJ2-1; weak D call: TRBD1 (6 bases). CDR3 length: 17 amino acids. V lost 0 bases to trimming and J lost 0 bases, with 12 bases between them. CDR1 is LNHNV and CDR2 is YYDKDF in the germline V gene (reference sequence). In DNA, the CDR3 is TGTGCCACCAGCAGAGATCAGGGGAGAAGCTCCTACAATGAGCAGTTCTTC. It is translated as CATSRDQGRSSYNEQFF.

The V call is TRBV5-1, the J call TRBJ2-7, with 8 bases matching TRBD1. The CDR3 consists of 13 residues. Germline CDR1 and CDR2: SGHRS and YFSETQ. Unmatched junction bases numbered 4, after V lost 6 bases and J lost 2 bases. CDR3 coding DNA: TGCGCCAGCACCCAGGGGGCCCCCTACGAGCAGTACTTC. The encoded protein is CASTQGAPYEQYF. Filled out from reference TRBV5-1 and TRBJ2-7, the complete variable domain reads KAGVTQTPRYLIKTRGQQVTLSCSPISGHRSVSWYQQTPGQGLQFLFEYFSETQRNKGNFPGRFSGRQFSNSRSEMNVSTLELGDSALYLCASTQGAPYEQYFGPGTRLTVT.

This clone was observed a few times. The rearrangement uses TRBV7-9 and TRBJ1-5; weak D call: TRBD1 (5 bases). The CDR3 has 15 residues. V lost 5 bases and J 6 bases, leaving 17 bases between the germline ends. Germline loops: CDR1 SEHNR, CDR2 FQNEAQ (reference sequence). In nucleotides, the CDR3 is TGTGCCAGCAGCCCCGAGGGCAGGGTTGGTCAGCCCCAGCATTTT. Translation: CASSPEGRVGQPQHF.

The V call is TRBV29-1, the J call TRBJ1-3; D is ambiguous. The V gene lost 5 bases and the J gene lost 1 base, with 6 bases spanning the gap. Germline values: CDR1 SQVTM, CDR2 ANQGSEA. The CDR3 is 12 amino acids. CDR3 region: CSVRGSGNTIYF. The CDR3 coding sequence is TGCAGCGTTCGTGGATCTGGAAACACCATATATTTT.

The chain couples TRBV27 to TRBJ2-2, with a possible D match to TRBD2 (6 bases). V lost 0 bases, J lost 5 bases, and 13 bases lay in between. Germline V gene sequence: CDR1 MNHEY, CDR2 SMNVEV (reference sequence). The CDR3 is 16 amino acids. The DNA for the CDR3 is TGTGCCAGCAGTTTATCAGCGGGCACCGGGACCGGGGAGCTGTTTTTT. It codes for CASSLSAGTGTGELFF.

The rearrangement links TRBV7-6 to TRBJ2-1, with 8 bases lining up with TRBD2. The CDR3 is 15 residues long. Per germline, CDR1 SGHVS and CDR2 FNYEAQ. V shed 3 bases and J 2 bases; nucleotides not matched to a gene: 3. The CDR3 DNA sequence: TGTGCCAGCAGCTTGAGTAGCGGGACCTACAATGAGCAGTTCTTC. Its protein product is CASSLSSGTYNEQFF.

Of note for this clone: This same CDR3 is encoded by further DNA sequences in the sample. This chain uses TRBV7-9 with TRBJ2-7; TRBD1 might be the D (5 bases). This CDR3 has 12 amino acids. Germline V lookup: CDR1 SEHNR, CDR2 FQNEAQ (reference sequence). Deletions cut 5 bases from V and 6 bases from J, with 11 bases between. The CDR3 nucleotides are TGTGCCAGCAGCGCGCAGGGCTCCGAGCAGTACTTC. This sequence encodes CASSAQGSEQYF.

The chain recombines TRBV9 with TRBJ2-4, with 11 bases that match TRBD2. Germline values: CDR1 SGDLS, CDR2 YYNGEE. This CDR3 comprises 14 residues. V was pared by 4 bases and J by 9 bases, with 6 bases of the junction left unmatched. CDR3 loop: CASSSSGRESIQYF. Written as DNA, the CDR3 is TGTGCCAGCAGCAGTAGCGGGAGGGAATCCATTCAGTACTTC. The full variable domain, completed using reference TRBV9 and TRBJ2-4, is DSGVTQTPKHLITATGQRVTLRCSPRSGDLSVYWYQQSLDQGLQFLIQYYNGEERAKGNILERFSAQQFPDLHSELNLSSLELGDSALYFCASSSSGRESIQYFGAGTRLSVL.

A note on this clone: Other DNA sequences from this sample encode an identical CDR3 as well. This sequence joins TRBV5-6 and TRBJ2-1; 8 bases are a match to TRBD1. Germline CDR1 is SGHDT and CDR2 is YYEEEE. This CDR3 has 13 residues. Trimming cost V 0 bases and J 9 bases; bases outside gene matches: 2. The CDR3 loop is CASSLGTGGEQFF. In DNA form, the CDR3 reads TGTGCCAGCAGCTTGGGTACAGGGGGTGAGCAGTTCTTC.

This clone was picked up one time. This chain links TRBV7-9 with TRBJ2-3; D might be TRBD2 (5 bases). This CDR3 is built from 13 residues. V gave up 2 bases and J gave up 7 bases, with 10 bases separating them. CDR1 SEHNR and CDR2 FQNEAQ come from the germline V gene (reference sequence). This CDR3 reads CASSLSEAYTQYF. CDR3 coding DNA: TGTGCCAGCAGCTTATCGGAGGCCTATACGCAGTATTTT.

The gene calls are TRBV27 and TRBJ1-1; no reliable D call. Germline lookup yields CDR1 MNHEY and CDR2 SMNVEV (reference sequence). Between the trimmed V and J ends, which lost 4 bases and 11 bases, there was a span of 17 bases. This CDR3 contains 13 residues. The CDR3 loop reads CASSSREAERAFF. CDR3 in DNA: TGTGCCAGCAGTTCCCGGGAAGCCGAGCGGGCTTTCTTT.

This clone was detected once. The chain uses TRBV11-2 and TRBJ2-1; D is uncertain. V was trimmed by 2 bases and J by 5 bases, leaving 4 bases between them. The CDR3 is made up of 12 amino acids. Per germline, CDR1 SGHAT and CDR2 FQNNGV. The CDR3: CASSLINNEQFF. Written as DNA, the CDR3 is TGTGCCAGCAGCTTAATCAACAATGAGCAGTTCTTC.

The chain recombines TRBV7-8 with TRBJ1-2; the D is unclear. Germline V lookup: CDR1 SGHVS, CDR2 FQNEAQ. CDR3 length: 16 amino acids. With 6 bases removed from V and 4 bases from J, the gap between germline ends came to 21 bases. CDR3 nucleotides: TGTGCCAGCAGTGAGGCCGGGCAGGCCGCCATCTATGGCTACACCTTC. The encoded protein is CASSEAGQAAIYGYTF.

The chain combines TRBV10-3 with TRBJ1-2; tentative D call: TRBD1 (6 bases). The V and J ends lost 2 bases and 2 bases respectively, with 9 bases between them. This CDR3 contains 14 residues. The germline V gene has CDR1 ENHRY and CDR2 SYGVKD. The CDR3 DNA reads TGTGCCATCAGTGAGGGGGGGGCCAACTATGGCTACACCTTC. This encodes CAISEGGANYGYTF.

This clone was seen only a few times. This chain uses TRBV7-9 with TRBJ1-1; the D gene is possibly TRBD1 (5 bases). Per germline, CDR1 SEHNR and CDR2 FQNEAQ (reference sequence). Trimming pared 3 bases from V and 2 bases from J, leaving 10 bases between. The CDR3 runs to 14 residues. CDR3 region: CASSFPGLNTEAFF. The CDR3 nucleotides are TGTGCCAGCAGCTTCCCGGGACTTAACACTGAAGCTTTCTTT.

This sequence joins TRBV5-1 and TRBJ2-5, with 9 bases identical to TRBD1. The CDR3 is made up of 14 amino acids. V was clipped by 2 bases and J by 5 bases; unmatched bases: 4. In germline, CDR1 is SGHRS, CDR2 YFSETQ. CDR3 nucleotide sequence: TGCGCCAGCAGCTTCTACAGGGGGCAGGAGACCCAGTACTTC. Amino acids: CASSFYRGQETQYF.